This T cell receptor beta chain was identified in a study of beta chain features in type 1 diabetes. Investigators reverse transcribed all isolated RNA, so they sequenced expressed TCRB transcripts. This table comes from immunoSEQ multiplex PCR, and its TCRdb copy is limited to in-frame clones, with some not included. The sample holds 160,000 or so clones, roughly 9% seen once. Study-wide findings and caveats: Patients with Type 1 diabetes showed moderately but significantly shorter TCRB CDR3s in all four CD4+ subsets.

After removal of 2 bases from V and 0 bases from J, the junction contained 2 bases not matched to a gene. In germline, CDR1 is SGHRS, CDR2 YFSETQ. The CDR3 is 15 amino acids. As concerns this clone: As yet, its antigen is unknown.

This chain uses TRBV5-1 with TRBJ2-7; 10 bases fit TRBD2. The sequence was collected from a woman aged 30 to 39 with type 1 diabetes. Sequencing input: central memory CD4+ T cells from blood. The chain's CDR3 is CASSFGLADSYEQYF. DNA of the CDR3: TGCGCCAGCAGCTTCGGACTAGCGGACTCCTACGAGCAGTACTTC.